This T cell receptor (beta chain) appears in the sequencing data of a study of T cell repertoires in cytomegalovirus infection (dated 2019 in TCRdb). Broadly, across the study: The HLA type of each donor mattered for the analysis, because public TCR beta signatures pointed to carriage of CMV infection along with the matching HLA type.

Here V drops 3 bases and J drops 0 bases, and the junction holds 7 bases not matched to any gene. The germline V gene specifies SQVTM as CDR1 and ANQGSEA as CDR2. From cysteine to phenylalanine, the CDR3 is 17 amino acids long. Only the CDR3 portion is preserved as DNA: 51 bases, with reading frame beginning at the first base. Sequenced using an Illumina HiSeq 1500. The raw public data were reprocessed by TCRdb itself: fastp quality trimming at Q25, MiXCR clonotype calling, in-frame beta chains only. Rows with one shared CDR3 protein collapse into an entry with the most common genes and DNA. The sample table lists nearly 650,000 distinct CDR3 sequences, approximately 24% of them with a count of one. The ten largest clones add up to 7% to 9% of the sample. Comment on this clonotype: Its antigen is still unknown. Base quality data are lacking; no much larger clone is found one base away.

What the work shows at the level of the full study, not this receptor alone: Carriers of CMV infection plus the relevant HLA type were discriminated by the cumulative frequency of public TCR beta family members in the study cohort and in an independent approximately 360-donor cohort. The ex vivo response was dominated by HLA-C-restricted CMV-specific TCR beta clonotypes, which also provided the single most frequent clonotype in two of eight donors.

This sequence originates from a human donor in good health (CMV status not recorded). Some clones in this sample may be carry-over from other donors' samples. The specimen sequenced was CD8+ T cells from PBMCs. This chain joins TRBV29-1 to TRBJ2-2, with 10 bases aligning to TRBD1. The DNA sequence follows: TGCAGCGTTGAGGACAGGGGGACGGATCCGAACACCGGGGAGCTGTTTTTT. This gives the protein CSVEDRGTDPNTGELFF.